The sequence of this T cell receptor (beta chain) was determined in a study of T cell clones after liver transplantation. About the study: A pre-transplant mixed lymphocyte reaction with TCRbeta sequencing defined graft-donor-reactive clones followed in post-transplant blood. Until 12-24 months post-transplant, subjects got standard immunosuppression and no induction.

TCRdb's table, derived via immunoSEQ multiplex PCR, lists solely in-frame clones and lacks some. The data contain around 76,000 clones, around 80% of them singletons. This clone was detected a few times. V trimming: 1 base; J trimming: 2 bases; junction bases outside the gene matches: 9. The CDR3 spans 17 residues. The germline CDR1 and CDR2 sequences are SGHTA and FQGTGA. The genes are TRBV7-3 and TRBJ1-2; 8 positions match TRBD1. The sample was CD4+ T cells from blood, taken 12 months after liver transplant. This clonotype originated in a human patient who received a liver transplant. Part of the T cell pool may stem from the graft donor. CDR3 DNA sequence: TGTGCCAGCAGCTTAAGGGTGGGACAGGATATCAACTATGGCTACACCTTC. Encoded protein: CASSLRVGQDINYGYTF.